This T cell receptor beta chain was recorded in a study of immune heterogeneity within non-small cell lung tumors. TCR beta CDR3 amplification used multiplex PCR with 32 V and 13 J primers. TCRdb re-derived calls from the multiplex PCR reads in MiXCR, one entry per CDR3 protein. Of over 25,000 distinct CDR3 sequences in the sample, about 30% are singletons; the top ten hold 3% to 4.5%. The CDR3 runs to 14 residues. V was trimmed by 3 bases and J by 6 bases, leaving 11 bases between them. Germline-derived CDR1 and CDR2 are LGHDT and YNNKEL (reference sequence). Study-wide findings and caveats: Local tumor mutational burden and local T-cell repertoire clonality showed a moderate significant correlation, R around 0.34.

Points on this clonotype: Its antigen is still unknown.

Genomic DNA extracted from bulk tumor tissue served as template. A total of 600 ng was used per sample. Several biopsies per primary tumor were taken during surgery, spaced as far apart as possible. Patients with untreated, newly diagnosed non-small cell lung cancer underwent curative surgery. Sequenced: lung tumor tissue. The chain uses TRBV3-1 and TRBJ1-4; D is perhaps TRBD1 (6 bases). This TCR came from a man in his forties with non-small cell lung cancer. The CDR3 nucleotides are TGTGCCAGCAGCCACAGGGGAGGACATGAAAAACTGTTTTTT. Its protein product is CASSHRGGHEKLFF.